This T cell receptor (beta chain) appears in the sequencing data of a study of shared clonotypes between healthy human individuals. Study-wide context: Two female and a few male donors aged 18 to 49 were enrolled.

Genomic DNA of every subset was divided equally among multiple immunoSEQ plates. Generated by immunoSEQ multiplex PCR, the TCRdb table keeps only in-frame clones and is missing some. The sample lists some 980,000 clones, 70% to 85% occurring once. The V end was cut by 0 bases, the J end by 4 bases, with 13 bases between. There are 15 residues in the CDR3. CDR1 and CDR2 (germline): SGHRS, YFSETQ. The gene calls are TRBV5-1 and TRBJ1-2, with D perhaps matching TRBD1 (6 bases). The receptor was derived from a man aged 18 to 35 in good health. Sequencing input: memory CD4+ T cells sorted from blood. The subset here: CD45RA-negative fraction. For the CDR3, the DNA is TGCGCCAGCAGCTTGGATGGCAGGGGAACCTATGGCTACACCTTC. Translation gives CASSLDGRGTYGYTF.